The TCR beta chain under discussion was sequenced for a study of blood T cell repertoires in COVID-19. Profiled with immunoSEQ multiplex PCR; TCRdb holds only in-frame clones, not every one. Altogether about 180,000 clones are present, roughly 88% being singletons, with the ten largest covering more than 2.5%. The CDR3 is 15 residues long. Germline values: CDR1 KGHSH, CDR2 LQKENI. The ends lost 1 base at V and 6 bases at J; junction bases unmatched: 4. The sequenced sample consisted of peripheral blood. V is TRBV18 and J is TRBJ2-2; TRBD1 matches 8 bases. This clonotype was obtained from a man between 60 and 70 years old with acute or convalescent COVID-19. The CDR3 sequence: CASSPRTGTAGELFF. The CDR3 coding sequence is TGTGCCAGCTCACCACGGACAGGGACGGCCGGGGAGCTGTTTTTT. Variable domain in full (rest from reference TRBV18 and TRBJ2-2): NAGVMQNPRHLVRRRGQEARLRCSPMKGHSHVYWYRQLPEEGLKFMVYLQKENIIDESGMPKERFSAEFPKEGPSILRIQQVVRGDSAAYFCASSPRTGTAGELFFGEGSRLTVL.